The next 27 T cell receptor beta chains were all read from a single sample in a study of CD8 T cells in ankylosing spondylitis. One entry per CDR3 protein, called by TCRdb with MiXCR from the 5' RACE reads. This sample has 350,000 to 450,000 distinct CDR3 sequences, with approximately 22% found just once. Material for sequencing was blood, either unsorted or a sorted T cell fraction (not recorded which). These receptors all stem from a male donor with ankylosing spondylitis or in good health (not recorded which).

The chain carries TRBV10-3 and TRBJ2-3; TRBD1 agrees at 7 bases. This CDR3 has 15 residues. Per germline, CDR1 ENHRY and CDR2 SYGVKD. V dropped 6 bases and J dropped 2; count of bases not matched to a gene: 8. The CDR3 loop is CAIRPGTDLTDTQYF. The CDR3 DNA is TGTGCCATCAGGCCCGGGACAGACCTCACAGATACGCAGTATTTT.

This clonotype was observed at least ten times. The gene calls are TRBV25-1 and TRBJ2-1; D not resolved. Trimming took 4 bases from V and 4 from J, leaving 5 bases between them. CDR1 and CDR2 (germline): MGHDK, SYGVNS. This CDR3 contains 12 residues. CDR3 protein: CASSAPYNEQFF. The CDR3 DNA sequence: TGTGCCAGCAGTGCGCCATACAATGAGCAGTTCTTC.

The V gene is TRBV2, the J gene TRBJ1-1; a possible D gene is TRBD1 (5 bases). The V gene's germline CDR1 is SNHLY and CDR2 FYNNEI. The CDR3 contains 18 residues. Between the trimmed V and J ends, which lost 3 bases and 0 bases, there was a span of 20 bases. This CDR3 reads CASSEGFFVSGVNTEAFF. The DNA of the CDR3 is TGTGCCAGCAGTGAGGGTTTCTTTGTATCGGGGGTGAACACTGAAGCTTTCTTT.

J is TRBJ2-7 and V is TRBV29-1; possible D gene TRBD1, 6 bases. The CDR3 contains 12 residues. V lost 5 bases and J lost 3, with 11 bases in between. CDR1 is SQVTM and CDR2 is ANQGSEA in the germline V gene. The CDR3 protein is CSVRDNFYEQYF. The CDR3, as DNA: TGCAGCGTTCGGGACAATTTCTACGAGCAGTACTTC.

This chain joins TRBV27 and TRBJ2-7; maybe TRBD1 (6 bases). The V gene lost 5 bases and the J gene lost 0 bases, with 14 bases spanning the gap. The germline CDR1 and CDR2 sequences are MNHEY and SMNVEV (reference sequence). The CDR3 length is 15 residues. CDR3 sequence reads: CASSPTGQISYEQYF. CDR3 sequence (DNA): TGTGCCAGCAGTCCCACCGGACAGATCTCCTACGAGCAGTACTTC.

This chain connects TRBV12-3 or TRBV12-4 to TRBJ1-5; no reliable D call. The CDR3 has 15 amino acids. Deletions cut 5 bases from V and 0 bases from J, with 11 bases between. The CDR3 DNA follows: TGTGCCAGCAGTGCGGACGGTTCTAGCAATCAGCCCCAGCATTTT. Amino acids: CASSADGSSNQPQHF.

The chain joins TRBV24-1 to TRBJ2-1; D may match TRBD1 or TRBD2 (5 bases each). The V end lost 4 bases, the J end lost 7 bases, and 19 bases lay between the germline ends. Germline-derived CDR1 and CDR2 are KGHDR and SFDVKD. The CDR3 spans 16 residues. The CDR3 DNA follows: TGTGCCACCAGTGAGTATGGGACGGAACTAGGGAATGAGCAGTTCTTC. The encoded protein is CATSEYGTELGNEQFF.

This clonotype was counted a few times. The rearrangement joins TRBV29-1 to TRBJ2-2; D might be TRBD2 (5 bases). CDR1 is SQVTM, CDR2 ANQGSEA, per germline. CDR3 size: 13 residues. V lost 7 bases and J 2 bases, leaving 11 bases between the germline ends. In DNA form, the CDR3 reads TGCAGCGCCCGGGATATCAACACCGGGGAGCTGTTTTTT. This codes for CSARDINTGELFF.

The rearrangement joins TRBV10-2 to TRBJ2-7; D might be TRBD2 (7 bases). The CDR3 sequence is 14 residues long. Germline CDR1 reads WSHSY; CDR2 reads SAAADI. Trimming cost V 0 bases and J 3 bases, with 9 bases left between them. In nucleotides, the CDR3 is TGCGCCAGCAGTGAGTCAGGGGGGGGCTACGAGCAGTACTTC. It specifies CASSESGGGYEQYF.

V gene TRBV4-1 combines with J gene TRBJ1-6; TRBD1 aligns across 7 bases. CDR1 is MGHRA, CDR2 YSYEKL, per germline. This CDR3 is 17 amino acids long. The V gene end was trimmed by 0 bases and the J gene end by 4 bases; junction bases not matched to a gene: 6. The CDR3 reads CASSQEPAGGYNSPLHF. The CDR3 bases are TGCGCCAGCAGCCAAGAACCGGCAGGGGGGTATAATTCACCCCTCCACTTT.

This chain connects TRBV7-9 to TRBJ1-3, with D perhaps TRBD1 (6 bases). This CDR3 is built from 14 residues. Germline CDR1 SEHNR, CDR2 FQNEAQ (reference sequence). Trimming took 5 bases from V and 1 from J, leaving 9 bases between them. Here the CDR3 DNA reads TGTGCCAGCAGCCCCAGGGGATCTGGAAACACCATATATTTT. Its protein product is CASSPRGSGNTIYF.

The chain joins TRBV28 to TRBJ1-6; no clear D. The germline CDR1 and CDR2 sequences are MDHEN and SYDVKM. The CDR3 is made up of 14 amino acids. The germline V and J ends were trimmed by 6 bases and 0 bases, with 6 bases remaining between them. The CDR3, as DNA: TGTGCCAGCAGCCGAAGCTCCTATAATTCACCCCTCCACTTT. This codes for CASSRSSYNSPLHF.

There are a few counts of this clonotype. The chain carries TRBV11-2 and TRBJ2-2, with a tentative D call TRBD1 (6 bases). Germline CDR1 is SGHAT and CDR2 is FQNNGV. The CDR3 covers 13 residues. V was trimmed by 6 bases and J by 5 bases, leaving 10 bases between them. The CDR3 DNA reads as TGTGCCAGCAGGGGGGCTGGGACCGGGGAGCTGTTTTTT. This translates into CASRGAGTGELFF.

A few counts support this clonotype. J is TRBJ2-7 and V is TRBV28; D remains ambiguous. Germline CDR1 MDHEN, CDR2 SYDVKM. The V and J ends lost 6 bases and 0 bases respectively, with 12 bases between them. The CDR3 runs 14 residues. The CDR3 region has the DNA TGTGCCAGCAGCTTGTATAGGGTCTCCTACGAGCAGTACTTC. This translates into CASSLYRVSYEQYF. The full variable domain, completed using reference TRBV28 and TRBJ2-7, is DVKVTQSSRYLVKRTGEKVFLECVQDMDHENMFWYRQDPGLGLRLIYFSYDVKMKEKGDIPEGYSVSREKKERFSLILESASTNQTSMYLCASSLYRVSYEQYFGPGTRLTVT.

The genes are TRBV15 and TRBJ1-2; weak D call: TRBD1 (6 bases). CDR3 length equals 13 residues. Germline V lookup: CDR1 LNHNV, CDR2 YYDKDF (reference sequence). The V gene lost 5 bases and the J gene lost 7 bases, with 14 bases spanning the gap. The CDR3 sequence: CATSSISGAGYTF. In DNA form, the CDR3 reads TGTGCCACCAGCTCCATCTCGGGGGCTGGCTACACCTTC.

The table lists this clonotype with a few counts. V and J are TRBV28 and TRBJ2-7; 7 positions match TRBD1. There are 15 residues in the CDR3. The germline V gene has CDR1 MDHEN and CDR2 SYDVKM. V dropped 6 bases and J dropped 0; count of bases not matched to a gene: 8. The CDR3 here is CASRTRDSPSYEQYF. The CDR3 DNA reads TGTGCCAGCAGGACACGGGACAGCCCCTCCTACGAGCAGTACTTC.

J is TRBJ2-3 and V is TRBV29-1, with 10 bases identical to TRBD1. CDR3 length: 14 amino acids. After removal of 6 bases from V and 4 bases from J, the junction contained 7 bases not matched to a gene. Per germline, CDR1 SQVTM and CDR2 ANQGSEA. CDR3 bases: TGCAGCGTGCTGACAGGGGGCGACGCAGATACGCAGTATTTT. Its translation is CSVLTGGDADTQYF.

This clonotype appeared a few times. The J gene is TRBJ2-7, the V gene TRBV20-1; 9 bases match TRBD2. The junction had 3 bases not matched to a gene; V was cut back by 3 bases and J by 0 bases. The CDR3 consists of 14 residues. The germline V gene has CDR1 DFQATT and CDR2 SNEGSKA (reference sequence). DNA of the CDR3: TGCAGTGCTAGGTGGACTAGCGCCTCCTACGAGCAGTACTTC. Translated: CSARWTSASYEQYF.

The sample holds many counts of this clonotype. The rearrangement uses TRBV12-3 or TRBV12-4 and TRBJ2-5, with TRBD1 identical over 7 bases. This CDR3 is 14 amino acids long. J lost 2 bases, V lost 5 bases, and 5 bases had no gene match. This CDR3 is CASSPGTAQETQYF. The CDR3 region has the DNA TGTGCCAGCAGTCCCGGGACAGCGCAAGAGACCCAGTACTTC.

This chain links TRBV4-1 with TRBJ2-7, with D possibly being TRBD1 (6 bases). CDR3 length equals 17 residues. The V gene's germline CDR1 is MGHRA and CDR2 YSYEKL. Between the trimmed V and J ends, which lost 1 base and 6 bases, there was a span of 22 bases. The CDR3 sequence: CASSQGQALRMLGEQYF. In DNA, the CDR3 is TGCGCCAGCAGCCAAGGACAGGCCCTCAGGATGTTAGGCGAGCAGTACTTC.

The chain recombines TRBV5-5 with TRBJ2-5, with 11 bases aligning to TRBD2. The V gene's germline CDR1 is SGHKS and CDR2 YYEKEE (reference sequence). There are 15 residues in the CDR3. Unmatched junction bases numbered 2, after V lost 3 bases and J lost 1 base. CDR3 nucleotides: TGTGCCAGCAGCTCTAGCGGGGGGTCCCAAGAGACCCAGTACTTC. Translating it yields CASSSSGGSQETQYF.

The chain links TRBV20-1 to TRBJ2-4, with TRBD2 identical over 12 bases. Germline trimming cut 4 bases from V and 1 base from J; bases unmatched to any gene: 11. The germline V gene has CDR1 DFQATT and CDR2 SNEGSKA (reference sequence). This CDR3 has 18 residues. The chain's CDR3 is CSATGTSGQQGAKNIQYF. The CDR3 nucleotides are TGCAGTGCTACCGGGACTAGCGGGCAACAAGGGGCCAAAAACATTCAGTACTTC.

J is TRBJ1-2 and V is TRBV4-1; D unresolved. Trimming took 6 bases from V and 1 from J, leaving 15 bases between them. This CDR3 has 15 residues. Germline CDR1 and CDR2: MGHRA and YSYEKL. DNA for the CDR3: TGCGCCAGCAGTCCCGACCCGGCGGTTAACTATGGCTACACCTTC. Encoded protein: CASSPDPAVNYGYTF.

The chain uses TRBV29-1 and TRBJ2-1, with unresolved D. Germline CDR1 and CDR2: SQVTM and ANQGSEA. The CDR3 is 13 amino acids. V was clipped by 1 base and J by 5 bases, with 9 bases between them. The CDR3 DNA reads TGCAGCGTTGAAGGTGGCCCGGACAATGAGCAGTTCTTC. Protein: CSVEGGPDNEQFF.

This clonotype was seen a handful of times. A much larger clonotype is one base distant, so this may be a read error. This rearrangement joins TRBV12-3 or TRBV12-4 to TRBJ2-1; D is ambiguous. CDR3 size: 12 residues. Trimming cost V 3 bases and J 2 bases, with 2 bases left between them. This CDR3 reads CASSFAYNEQFF. The CDR3 DNA follows: TGTGCCAGCAGTTTTGCCTACAATGAGCAGTTCTTC.

The V call is TRBV29-1, the J call TRBJ2-6; 11 bases are a match to TRBD1. This CDR3 is built from 16 residues. With V trimmed by 4 bases and J by 0 bases, 2 bases remained unmatched. Germline V gene lookup returns CDR1 SQVTM and CDR2 ANQGSEA. The CDR3 region has the DNA TGCAGCGTTGTAGGGACAGGGGGCTCTGGGGCCAACGTCCTGACTTTC. Translation: CSVVGTGGSGANVLTF.

The CDR3 nucleotides are TGTGCCAGCAGTGAAGGGACTAGCGGCCAAGAGACCCAGTACTTC. This codes for CASSEGTSGQETQYF. This chain links TRBV2 with TRBJ2-5; 10 bases line up with TRBD2. The germline V gene encodes CDR1 SNHLY and CDR2 FYNNEI. Trimming took 1 base from V and 1 from J; bases not matched to a gene: 0. This CDR3 contains 15 residues.